These 15 T cell receptor beta chains were all obtained from the same sample, sequenced in a study of blood T cell repertoires in COVID-19. Here immunoSEQ multiplex PCR was the method, and the copy in TCRdb shows in-frame clones only, minus some. Of 89,000 or so clones listed, roughly 82% are singletons. The sample consisted of peripheral blood. These receptors all stem from a man aged 45-60 years with active COVID-19.

This clone showed up just a few times. This chain links TRBV5-1 with TRBJ1-1; 9 bases are shared with TRBD1. CDR3 length equals 15 residues. With V trimmed by 4 bases and J by 4 bases, 8 bases remained unmatched. Germline V gives CDR1 SGHRS, CDR2 YFSETQ. CDR3 sequence reads: CASSQGTGSVTEAFF. CDR3 coding DNA: TGCGCCAGCAGCCAGGGGACAGGGAGCGTCACTGAAGCTTTCTTT.

The J gene is TRBJ2-7, the V gene TRBV28; 11 bases match TRBD1. The trim removed 4 bases at V and 4 bases at J, leaving 6 bases unmatched. The CDR3 consists of 15 residues. Germline CDR1 reads MDHEN; CDR2 reads SYDVKM. In DNA, the CDR3 is TGTGCCAGCAGTTCCTCCGGGACAGGGGGGTACGAGCAGTACTTC. It encodes CASSSSGTGGYEQYF.

The J gene is TRBJ1-1, the V gene TRBV6-2 or TRBV6-3, with D tentatively TRBD1 (6 bases). The CDR3 is 14 residues long. Trimming removed 4 bases at V and 4 bases at J, with 13 bases between. Per the germline V gene, CDR1 is MNHEY and CDR2 is SVGEGT. The CDR3 loop is CASSSGVKVTEAFF. Written as DNA, the CDR3 is TGTGCCAGCAGTTCAGGGGTTAAGGTCACTGAAGCTTTCTTT.

The gene calls are TRBV5-6 and TRBJ1-5, with 8 bases aligning to TRBD1. With V trimmed by 0 bases and J by 8 bases, 4 bases remained unmatched. Germline V CDR1 and CDR2: SGHDT, YYEEEE. This CDR3 is 14 amino acids long. The CDR3 DNA follows: TGTGCCAGCAGCTTGGGGACAGGGAATAAGCCCCAGCATTTT. Translated: CASSLGTGNKPQHF.

The V gene is TRBV29-1, the J gene TRBJ2-3; 9 bases are a match to TRBD1. In germline, CDR1 is SQVTM, CDR2 ANQGSEA. The length of the CDR3 is 14 residues. Trimming took 5 bases from V and 5 from J; bases not matched to a gene: 8. CDR3 DNA: TGCAGCGTTCTGAAGGACAGGGGTGGAGATACGCAGTATTTT. This codes for CSVLKDRGGDTQYF.

The V call is TRBV5-6, the J call TRBJ1-1, with D tentatively TRBD1 (5 bases). V lost 2 bases to trimming and J lost 1 base, with 12 bases between them. This CDR3 comprises 15 residues. The germline V gene encodes CDR1 SGHDT and CDR2 YYEEEE. CDR3 protein: CASSLPLTGNTEAFF. CDR3 coding DNA: TGTGCCAGCAGCTTACCCCTAACAGGGAACACTGAAGCTTTCTTT. Full variable domain (remainder filled in from reference TRBV5-6 and TRBJ1-1): DAGVTQSPTHLIKTRGQQVTLRCSPKSGHDTVSWYQQALGQGPQFIFQYYEEEERQRGNFPDRFSGHQFPNYSSELNVNALLLGDSALYLCASSLPLTGNTEAFFGQGTRLTVV.

The chain uses TRBV7-3 and TRBJ2-1; 9 bases are a match to TRBD2. Looked up from germline, CDR1 is SGHTA and CDR2 is FQGTGA. V trimming: 0 bases; J trimming: 8 bases; junction bases outside the gene matches: 5. The CDR3 consists of 15 residues. CDR3 nucleotide sequence: TGTGCCAGCAGCTTAACTCGACTAGCGGAGGATGAGCAGTTCTTC. Amino acid sequence: CASSLTRLAEDEQFF. The full variable domain, completed using reference TRBV7-3 and TRBJ2-1, is GAGVSQTPSNKVTEKGKYVELRCDPISGHTALYWYRQSLGQGPEFLIYFQGTGAADDSGLPNDRFFAVRPEGSVSTLKIQRTERGDSAVYLCASSLTRLAEDEQFFGPGTRLTVL.

The chain combines TRBV6-6 with TRBJ2-7, with D possibly TRBD2 on 5 matching bases. Trimming took off 0 bases at V and 0 bases at J, with 12 bases between the two ends. Germline CDR1 and CDR2: MNHNY and SVGAGI (reference sequence). The CDR3 consists of 16 residues. The CDR3, as DNA: TGTGCCAGCAGTTACTCGGCGGACTCCAGCTCCTACGAGCAGTACTTC. It translates to CASSYSADSSSYEQYF.

This clone has just a few counts. The chain joins TRBV7-2 to TRBJ1-2; D possibly corresponds to TRBD1 (6 bases). The CDR3 spans 15 residues. CDR1 is SGHTA, CDR2 FQGNSA, per germline. The ends were cut back, 5 bases at V and 7 bases at J, with 20 bases in the middle. CDR3 nucleotide sequence: TGTGCCAGCAGCCGCGGGGGGGGCGACTTACCTGGCTACACCTTC. Translated: CASSRGGGDLPGYTF.

This clone occurred once. V is TRBV7-9 and J is TRBJ2-1; 8 nucleotides match TRBD2. Germline assignment: CDR1 SEHNR and CDR2 FQNEAQ (reference sequence). CDR3 length equals 15 residues. J gave up 4 bases and V 1 base, and 3 bases lay outside the gene matches. The CDR3 here is CASSLGLAGYNEQFF. The CDR3 bases are TGTGCCAGCAGCTTAGGGTTAGCGGGGTACAATGAGCAGTTCTTC. Looking up the rest from reference TRBV7-9 and TRBJ2-1 gives the full variable domain: DTGVSQNPRHKITKRGQNVTFRCDPISEHNRLYWYRQTLGQGPEFLTYFQNEAQLEKSRLLSDRFSAERPKGSFSTLEIQRTEQGDSAMYLCASSLGLAGYNEQFFGPGTRLTVL.

The rearrangement joins TRBV5-4 to TRBJ2-3; the match to TRBD2 covers 8 bases. The CDR3 is 16 amino acids. Germline-derived CDR1 and CDR2 are SGHNT and YYREEE (reference sequence). Trimming removed 0 bases from V and 0 bases from J; junction bases left unmatched: 3. The CDR3 DNA reads TGTGCCAGCAGCTTGGATAGCGGGACAAGCACAGATACGCAGTATTTT. This translates into CASSLDSGTSTDTQYF.

The rearrangement uses TRBV18 and TRBJ1-6, with 7 bases aligning to TRBD1. With 1 base clipped from V and 5 bases from J, the junction kept 8 bases outside the gene matches. The CDR3 is 17 amino acids. The germline V gene has CDR1 KGHSH and CDR2 LQKENI. The chain's CDR3 is CASSPQATGIDNSPLHF. In DNA form, the CDR3 reads TGTGCCAGCTCACCACAAGCGACAGGGATTGATAATTCACCCCTCCACTTT. Based on the CDR3 plus reference TRBV18 and TRBJ1-6, the full variable domain is NAGVMQNPRHLVRRRGQEARLRCSPMKGHSHVYWYRQLPEEGLKFMVYLQKENIIDESGMPKERFSAEFPKEGPSILRIQQVVRGDSAAYFCASSPQATGIDNSPLHFGNGTRLTVT.

This chain joins TRBV27 and TRBJ1-6; D is unresolved. Trimming took off 2 bases at V and 5 bases at J, with 10 bases between the two ends. This CDR3 is built from 15 residues. Germline CDR1 is MNHEY and CDR2 is SMNVEV (reference sequence). The CDR3 region is CASSLDGRDNSPLHF. The CDR3 bases are TGTGCCAGCAGTTTAGACGGGAGGGATAATTCACCCCTCCACTTT.

The chain employs TRBV11-2 and TRBJ1-4; perhaps TRBD1 as D (5 bases). The CDR3 spans 14 residues. With 5 bases removed from V and 7 bases from J, the gap between germline ends came to 14 bases. The germline gives CDR1 SGHAT, CDR2 FQNNGV. The CDR3 sequence: CASSLSGGGEKLFF. In DNA, the CDR3 is TGTGCCAGCAGCCTCTCCGGGGGTGGTGAAAAACTGTTTTTT.

The rearrangement links TRBV28 to TRBJ2-7; maybe TRBD1 (6 bases). V was shortened by 5 bases and J by 6 bases, with 17 bases between the two germline ends. This CDR3 spans 14 amino acids. Per germline, CDR1 MDHEN and CDR2 SYDVKM. The CDR3 DNA reads TGTGCCAGCAGTAAGATACAGGGCCGGGGCGAGCAGTACTTC. Translated, it gives CASSKIQGRGEQYF.